A selection of T cell receptor beta chains follows, all from one sample in a study of shared clonotypes between healthy human individuals. Profiling relied on immunoSEQ multiplex PCR, and the TCRdb table lists in-frame clones only, not all of them. The repertoire consists of about 2.3 million clones, with 93% occurring once and the leading ten covering roughly 0.36%. The specimen sequenced was naive CD4+ T cells from PBMCs. These receptor sequences come from a man younger than 35 in good health. Some clones in this sample may be carry-over from other donors' samples. CDR3s include the opening cysteine and the closing phenylalanine or tryptophan. Each record gives: clone size, J gene, D gene, V gene, CDR3 protein, CDR3 DNA. The D gene is left open where the match is weak. A row's size may be missing; if present it is once, few, many or a size class.

>.|TRBJ2-2|.|TRBV6-1
CASSERGQWSGSGWTGELFF
TGTGCCAGCAGTGAAAGGGGGCAGTGGAGCGGGAGTGGGTGGACCGGGGAGCTGTTTTTT
>.|TRBJ2-7|.|TRBV29-1
CSVGTVSSYEQYF
TGCAGCGTTGGGACGGTGAGCTCCTACGAGCAGTACTTC
>.|TRBJ2-1|.|TRBV25-1
CASVGYNEQFF
TGTGCCAGCGTAGGGTACAATGAGCAGTTCTTC
>.|TRBJ2-3|.|TRBV18
CASSPQMGDADTQYF
TGTGCCAGCTCACCCCAAATGGGTGACGCAGATACGCAGTATTTT
>.|TRBJ2-1|.|TRBV4-3
CASSQVFRGHEQFF
TGCGCCAGCAGCCAAGTTTTCCGGGGCCATGAGCAGTTCTTC
>.|TRBJ2-1|.|TRBV7-6
CASSLLAGVINEQFF
TGTGCCAGCAGCTTGTTGGCAGGGGTTATTAATGAGCAGTTCTTC
>.|TRBJ1-2|TRBD1|TRBV27
CARSRGQDYGYTF
TGTGCCAGGAGCAGGGGGCAGGACTATGGCTACACCTTC
>.|TRBJ2-3|.|TRBV9
CASSRRDQRDTQYF
TGTGCCAGCAGCAGAAGGGACCAACGAGATACGCAGTATTTT
>once|TRBJ2-5|TRBD2|TRBV27
CASSRQTSGYQETQYF
TGTGCCAGCAGTCGACAGACTAGCGGGTACCAAGAGACCCAGTACTTC
>.|TRBJ2-1|TRBD2|TRBV5-1
CASSLVLGAGGLDEQFF
TGCGCCAGCAGCTTGGTATTAGGAGCGGGAGGGCTGGATGAGCAGTTCTTC
>.|TRBJ1-3|.|TRBV30
CAWSPTAGGGAGNTIYF
TGTGCCTGGAGTCCAACCGCCGGCGGGGGGGCTGGAAACACCATATATTTT
>.|TRBJ2-1|.|TRBV2
CASTPQRGSYNEQFF
TGTGCCAGCACTCCTCAACGGGGTTCCTACAATGAGCAGTTCTTC
>.|TRBJ2-5|.|TRBV11-2
CASSLDLPGQETQYF
TGTGCCAGCAGCTTAGATCTACCGGGGCAAGAGACCCAGTACTTC
>.|TRBJ2-7|.|TRBV6-1
CASSDNYEQYF
TGTGCCAGCAGTGACAATTACGAGCAGTACTTC
>.|TRBJ1-5|TRBD1|TRBV7-9
CASSLYRGQGKRLNQPQHF
TGTGCCAGCAGCTTATATCGAGGACAGGGGAAGAGGCTCAATCAGCCCCAGCATTTT
>.|TRBJ2-7|TRBD2|TRBV6-1
CASSVSLAGSVEQYF
TGTGCCAGCAGTGTCTCTCTAGCGGGGTCGGTCGAGCAGTACTTC
>.|TRBJ2-5|TRBD1|TRBV7-9
CASSLEGRGPWGFETQYF
TGTGCCAGCAGCTTAGAGGGCAGGGGGCCGTGGGGATTCGAGACCCAGTACTTC
>.|TRBJ2-3|.|TRBV7-2
CASSLTRQSQYF
TGTGCCAGCAGCTTAACACGGCAATCGCAGTATTTT
>few|TRBJ1-4|.|TRBV28
CASREAEKLFF
TGTGCCAGTCGAGAGGCTGAAAAACTGTTTTTT
>.|TRBJ1-1|TRBD1|TRBV19
CASTKTGTTEAFF
TGTGCCAGTACCAAGACAGGGACCACTGAAGCTTTCTTT